This TCR beta chain appears in the sequencing data of a study of early T cells in non-severe SARS-CoV-2 infection. TCRdb reprocessed the 5' RACE reads via MiXCR and lists one record per CDR3 protein. This sample carries tens of thousands of distinct CDR3 sequences, around 12% of them seen once, and the ten largest clones take about 4.5%. This clonotype was seen only a few times. The sequence was obtained from an adult who was a healthcare worker with PCR-confirmed SARS-CoV-2 infection or an uninfected control (not recorded which). Sequences were obtained from whole blood.

The CDR3 protein is CSASLGEGAFF. DNA of the CDR3: TGCAGTGCTAGTTTGGGCGAGGGGGCTTTCTTT. The gene calls are TRBV20-1 and TRBJ1-1; TRBD1 is a possible D gene (5 bases). Germline V gene lookup returns CDR1 DFQATT and CDR2 SNEGSKA (reference sequence). This CDR3 region has 11 residues. V lost 3 bases and J lost 11, with 13 bases in between.